What follows are 31 T cell receptor beta chains derived from one specimen sequenced in a study of T-cell reconstitution after alpha-beta-depleted transplantation in children. Unique molecular identifiers tagged the TCRbeta library. TCRdb reprocessed the PCR reads with MiXCR, giving one entry per CDR3 protein. Of around 240,000 distinct CDR3 sequences listed, under 9.5% are singletons. The source material was PBMCs, mostly from graft donor cells, sampled 180 days after TCRalphabeta/CD19-depleted stem cell transplant. The receptors originated from a male patient aged 10 to 17 who had a stem cell transplant for acute lymphoblastic leukemia, so the T cells may come from the graft donor.

This clonotype was seen more than once but under ten times. It may be a read error: a sequence one base away is much more abundant. The chain links TRBV10-3 to TRBJ1-3; 7 positions agree with TRBD1. Germline loops: CDR1 ENHRY, CDR2 SYGVKD. The trim removed 3 bases at V and 11 bases at J, leaving 10 bases unmatched. The CDR3 is 14 amino acids. CDR3 coding DNA: TGTGCCATCAGTGACCCGACAGGGATTAACCCCATATATTTT. It yields the protein CAISDPTGINPIYF.

This clonotype was picked up a small number of times. J is TRBJ2-7 and V is TRBV18, with TRBD1 matching 7 bases. Germline V gene sequence: CDR1 KGHSH, CDR2 LQKENI. This CDR3 region has 17 residues. V shed 2 bases, J shed 1 base, and the junction held 11 bases outside the gene matches. This chain's CDR3 is CASSPFHRGIVSYEQYF. DNA for the CDR3: TGTGCCAGCTCACCATTTCACAGGGGAATTGTATCCTACGAGCAGTACTTC.

This clonotype occurred a few times. The chain has TRBV25-1 and TRBJ2-7; 10 bases fit TRBD1. Germline CDR1 reads MGHDK; CDR2 reads SYGVNS. This CDR3 contains 14 residues. V was clipped by 7 bases and J by 1 base; unmatched bases: 4. The CDR3 coding sequence is TGTGCCAGCAACGACAGGGGGCGATCCTACGAGCAGTACTTC. It codes for CASNDRGRSYEQYF.

This clonotype was seen at least ten times. V gene TRBV6-1 combines with J gene TRBJ1-5, with a possible D match to TRBD1 (5 bases). Germline-derived CDR1 and CDR2 are MNHNS and SASEGT. V was shortened by 5 bases and J by 5 bases, with 13 bases between the two germline ends. The CDR3 is 14 amino acids. CDR3 sequence reads: CASSPPGLHQPQHF. CDR3 in DNA: TGTGCCAGCAGTCCCCCGGGGCTCCATCAGCCCCAGCATTTT.

The table lists this clonotype with many counts. V and J are TRBV29-1 and TRBJ2-1; 16 bases fit TRBD2. The CDR3 has 14 amino acids. Germline trimming cut 7 bases from V and 7 bases from J; bases unmatched to any gene: 4. Per germline, CDR1 SQVTM and CDR2 ANQGSEA. Here the CDR3 DNA reads TGCAGCGCGGGACTAGCGGGAGGGCAAAATGAGCAGTTCTTC. It codes for CSAGLAGGQNEQFF.

This clonotype came up many times. This chain links TRBV7-9 with TRBJ1-1; D call uncertain. V was clipped by 1 base and J by 5 bases, with 11 bases between them. The CDR3 contains 14 residues. Germline V CDR1 and CDR2: SEHNR, FQNEAQ (reference sequence). This chain's CDR3 is CASSLEGQETEAFF. CDR3 DNA: TGTGCCAGCAGCTTAGAAGGGCAGGAAACTGAAGCTTTCTTT.

Many counts were recorded for this clonotype. The V and J genes are TRBV7-6 and TRBJ2-1; TRBD2 might be the D (5 bases). Germline V CDR1 and CDR2: SGHVS, FNYEAQ. Between the trimmed V and J ends, which lost 1 base and 2 bases, there was a span of 12 bases. The CDR3 sequence is 16 residues long. This CDR3 reads CASSLGLMRAYNEQFF. The CDR3, as DNA: TGTGCCAGCAGCTTAGGCCTTATGCGGGCCTACAATGAGCAGTTCTTC. Full variable domain (outside the CDR3, taken from reference TRBV7-6 and TRBJ2-1): GAGVSQSPRYKVTKRGQDVALRCDPISGHVSLYWYRQALGQGPEFLTYFNYEAQQDKSGLPNDRFSAERPEGSISTLTIQRTEQRDSAMYRCASSLGLMRAYNEQFFGPGTRLTVL.

This clonotype was counted many times. The chain employs TRBV4-2 and TRBJ2-7; maybe TRBD1 (6 bases). Deletions cut 1 base from V and 0 bases from J, with 7 bases between. The CDR3 is made up of 14 amino acids. The germline V gene has CDR1 LGHNA and CDR2 YNFKEQ. The CDR3 loop is CASSQGDISYEQYF. In DNA, the CDR3 is TGTGCCAGCAGCCAAGGGGACATCTCCTACGAGCAGTACTTC.

In this sample, this clonotype turned up many times. The chain couples TRBV20-1 to TRBJ2-7, with 9 bases fitting TRBD2. From germline, CDR1 is DFQATT and CDR2 SNEGSKA (reference sequence). V shed 1 base, J shed 4 bases, and the junction held 11 bases outside the gene matches. CDR3 size: 16 residues. In nucleotides, the CDR3 is TGCAGTGCTAGAGCCGATGCGGGGGGGCAAAAGTACGAGCAGTACTTC. This sequence encodes CSARADAGGQKYEQYF.

About this clonotype itself: This may stem from a read error, because a much larger clone lies one nucleotide away. The rearrangement joins TRBV29-1 to TRBJ1-2; D is ambiguous. Germline assignment: CDR1 SQVTM and CDR2 ANQGSEA. V lost 4 bases and J lost 7, with 13 bases in between. The CDR3 covers 12 residues. Here the CDR3 reads CSVVGDVCGYTF. The CDR3, as DNA: TGCAGCGTTGTCGGGGATGTATGTGGCTACACCTTC.

This clonotype was observed many times. This chain joins TRBV11-2 and TRBJ2-5; D gene ambiguous. This CDR3 spans 17 amino acids. Germline CDR1 reads SGHAT; CDR2 reads FQNNGV. V was cut by 5 bases and J by 5 bases, with 24 bases left in between. The CDR3 sequence is CASSGRTIPLGWETQYF. The CDR3 nucleotides are TGTGCCAGCAGCGGTCGGACCATCCCCTTGGGGTGGGAGACCCAGTACTTC.

This clonotype was seen ten or more times. The chain couples TRBV7-9 to TRBJ2-4; the D is unclear. Trimming took 1 base from V and 2 from J, leaving 9 bases between them. In germline, CDR1 is SEHNR, CDR2 FQNEAQ (reference sequence). The CDR3 runs to 15 residues. CDR3 sequence: CASSLGESTKNIQYF. DNA of the CDR3: TGTGCCAGCAGCTTAGGGGAATCAACCAAAAACATTCAGTACTTC.

The chain combines TRBV27 with TRBJ2-7; the match to TRBD2 covers 7 bases. This CDR3 region has 16 residues. With 7 bases clipped from V and 3 bases from J, the junction kept 15 bases outside the gene matches. Germline CDR1 is MNHEY and CDR2 is SMNVEV (reference sequence). The CDR3 DNA is TGTGCCAGCAATCCCCGGGGGGAGTCGGGGGACTACGAGCAGTACTTC. Translating gives CASNPRGESGDYEQYF.

This clonotype was detected ten times or more. CDR3 region: CASSPRDLPDTQYF. The CDR3 DNA sequence: TGTGCCAGCTCACCGCGGGACCTCCCAGATACGCAGTATTTT. The rearrangement joins TRBV18 to TRBJ2-3, with D possibly matching TRBD2 (6 bases). The CDR3 length is 14 residues. The germline V and J ends were trimmed by 3 bases and 4 bases, with 11 bases remaining between them. The germline gives CDR1 KGHSH, CDR2 LQKENI.

This clonotype was recorded at least ten times. V is TRBV18 and J is TRBJ2-1, with TRBD2 matching over 9 bases. The CDR3 consists of 16 residues. CDR1 is KGHSH and CDR2 is LQKENI in the germline V gene. The trim removed 5 bases at V and 8 bases at J, leaving 13 bases unmatched. The CDR3 DNA is TGTGCCAGCTCAACAGGACTAGCGAGGGGAAGAGATGAGCAGTTCTTC. Translating it yields CASSTGLARGRDEQFF.

This clonotype showed up many times. J is TRBJ1-1 and V is TRBV5-6; 7 bases line up with TRBD1. The V and J ends lost 3 bases and 10 bases, in that order; junction bases with no gene match: 15. Per the germline V gene, CDR1 is SGHDT and CDR2 is YYEEEE. The CDR3 runs 15 residues. The CDR3 coding sequence is TGTGCCAGCAGCTGGGGGACAGTAATGGAGAAGATAGCTTTCTTT. This sequence encodes CASSWGTVMEKIAFF.

This clonotype was seen at least ten times. The chain carries TRBV25-1 and TRBJ2-1, with D unclear. In germline, CDR1 is MGHDK, CDR2 SYGVNS. The germline V and J ends were trimmed by 3 bases and 9 bases, with 12 bases remaining between them. The CDR3 length is 13 residues. The CDR3 DNA reads TGTGCCAGCAGTGAGTTGGCCCTGGGTGAGCAGTTCTTC. As protein: CASSELALGEQFF.

This clonotype has ten or more counts. DNA of the CDR3: TGTGCCAGCAGCTTTCCCGAGGGGGGCTCGGGGGAAAAACTGTTTTTT. This encodes CASSFPEGGSGEKLFF. This rearrangement joins TRBV7-2 to TRBJ1-4, with a tentative D call TRBD1 (6 bases). The germline V and J ends were trimmed by 3 bases and 8 bases, with 19 bases remaining between them. CDR3 length equals 16 residues. Germline V gene sequence: CDR1 SGHTA, CDR2 FQGNSA.

This clonotype was observed many times. The chain has TRBV3-1 and TRBJ1-5, with a possible D match to TRBD1 (5 bases). In germline, CDR1 is LGHDT, CDR2 YNNKEL (reference sequence). CDR3 length equals 15 residues. Trimming shortened V by 0 bases and J by 4 bases, and 10 bases separated the two germline ends. Here the CDR3 DNA reads TGTGCCAGCAGCCAAGAAAGGGGACCTAATCAGCCCCAGCATTTT. Protein: CASSQERGPNQPQHF.

This clonotype was recorded many times. This chain joins TRBV27 and TRBJ2-7, with 9 bases matching TRBD1. Germline assignment: CDR1 MNHEY and CDR2 SMNVEV (reference sequence). The CDR3 totals 15 residues. The V and J ends lost 6 bases and 0 bases, in that order; junction bases with no gene match: 6. The CDR3 spells CASSRDRVNSYEQYF. The CDR3 coding sequence is TGTGCCAGCAGCCGGGACAGGGTGAACTCCTACGAGCAGTACTTC.

This clonotype occurred a few times. The rearrangement joins TRBV6-1 to TRBJ1-3; no reliable D call. Germline V CDR1 and CDR2: MNHNS, SASEGT. The CDR3 contains 14 residues. Trimming left V 3 bases short and J 2 bases short, with 8 bases between. Here the CDR3 reads CASSDRFAGNTIYF. The CDR3 coding sequence is TGTGCCAGCAGTGACCGTTTCGCTGGAAACACCATATATTTT.

Only a few counts were recorded for this clonotype. This sequence joins TRBV12-3 or TRBV12-4 and TRBJ1-1, with TRBD1 matching 8 bases. With 6 bases clipped from V and 5 bases from J, the junction kept 14 bases outside the gene matches. The CDR3 spans 16 residues. CDR3 protein: CASREGQGRWDTEAFF. In DNA form, the CDR3 reads TGTGCCAGCAGGGAAGGACAGGGAAGATGGGATACTGAAGCTTTCTTT.

This clonotype was recorded at least ten times. The chain is built from TRBV12-3 or TRBV12-4 and TRBJ1-5; TRBD1 aligns across 8 bases. CDR3 size: 13 residues. V lost 5 bases to trimming and J lost 4 bases; unmatched junction nucleotides: 1. For the CDR3, the DNA is TGTGCCAGCAGTCGACAGGGGAATCAGCCCCAGCATTTT. Translated, it gives CASSRQGNQPQHF.

This clonotype was picked up many times. The V and J genes are TRBV19 and TRBJ2-1, with D uncertain. Trimming removed 5 bases from V and 6 bases from J, with 8 bases in between. Germline CDR1 is LNHDA and CDR2 is SQIVND (reference sequence). The CDR3 extends over 12 amino acids. CDR3 bases: TGTGCCAGTAGTCAGGCTGCCAATGAGCAGTTCTTC. As protein: CASSQAANEQFF.

This clonotype was seen many times. The rearrangement links TRBV11-2 to TRBJ2-5; 11 nucleotides agree with TRBD2. The CDR3 extends over 18 amino acids. V gave up 5 bases and J gave up 2 bases; unmatched junction bases: 13. CDR1 and CDR2 from the germline V gene are SGHAT and FQNNGV. Here the CDR3 DNA reads TGTGCCAGCAGCCCTGCTCGGCTAGCGGGGGGCAAACAAGAGACCCAGTACTTC. Residues: CASSPARLAGGKQETQYF. Full variable domain (rest looked up from reference TRBV11-2 and TRBJ2-5): EAGVAQSPRYKIIEKRQSVAFWCNPISGHATLYWYQQILGQGPKLLIQFQNNGVVDDSQLPKDRFSAERLKGVDSTLKIQPAKLEDSAVYLCASSPARLAGGKQETQYFGPGTRLLVL.

There are many counts of this clonotype. The J gene is TRBJ2-3, the V gene TRBV20-1; D possibly corresponds to TRBD2 (6 bases). From germline, CDR1 is DFQATT and CDR2 SNEGSKA (reference sequence). CDR3 length: 13 amino acids. The germline V and J ends were trimmed by 3 bases and 0 bases, with 7 bases remaining between them. This CDR3 reads CSARAGSTDTQYF. CDR3 DNA: TGCAGTGCTAGGGCGGGGAGCACAGATACGCAGTATTTT.

This clonotype was observed many times. The chain couples TRBV4-2 to TRBJ2-1, with TRBD1 identical over 7 bases. Per the germline V gene, CDR1 is LGHNA and CDR2 is YNFKEQ. Trimming at V came to 4 bases and at J to 0 bases, leaving 3 bases not matched to a gene. This CDR3 spans 15 amino acids. The CDR3 is CASSRDSLSYNEQFF. The CDR3, as DNA: TGTGCCAGCAGCCGGGACAGCCTCTCCTACAATGAGCAGTTCTTC.

This clonotype showed up many times. The chain carries TRBV4-2 and TRBJ2-2; 9 bases match TRBD2. In germline, CDR1 is LGHNA, CDR2 YNFKEQ. The ends lost 0 bases at V and 6 bases at J; junction bases unmatched: 2. This CDR3 is 15 amino acids long. In nucleotides, the CDR3 is TGTGCCAGCAGCCAAGAGGCTAGCGGGGCCGGGGAGCTGTTTTTT. Translation: CASSQEASGAGELFF.

The sample holds many counts of this clonotype. The gene calls are TRBV3-1 and TRBJ2-2; 8 bases are a match to TRBD1. Looked up from germline, CDR1 is LGHDT and CDR2 is YNNKEL (reference sequence). V dropped 5 bases and J dropped 4; count of bases not matched to a gene: 3. The CDR3 runs to 14 residues. Here the CDR3 reads CASSWTGLTGELFF. The CDR3 coding sequence is TGTGCCAGCAGCTGGACAGGGCTCACCGGGGAGCTGTTTTTT.

This clonotype was counted at least ten times. V gene TRBV4-3 combines with J gene TRBJ2-7; D unresolved. V was cut by 0 bases and J by 5 bases, with 11 bases left in between. The CDR3 consists of 14 residues. Germline CDR1 and CDR2: LGHNA and YSLEER. CDR3 DNA: TGCGCCAGCAGCCAAGATGACGTAAAACACGAGCAGTACTTC. Translated: CASSQDDVKHEQYF.

This clonotype appeared many times. The CDR3 here is CASSYAGWTSGTYEQYF. CDR3 sequence (DNA): TGTGCCAGCAGTTACGCTGGATGGACTAGCGGCACCTACGAGCAGTACTTC. V and J are TRBV6-5 and TRBJ2-7, with 10 bases identical to TRBD2. This CDR3 has 17 residues. CDR1 and CDR2 from the germline V gene are MNHEY and SVGAGI. With 2 bases clipped from V and 2 bases from J, the junction kept 9 bases outside the gene matches.